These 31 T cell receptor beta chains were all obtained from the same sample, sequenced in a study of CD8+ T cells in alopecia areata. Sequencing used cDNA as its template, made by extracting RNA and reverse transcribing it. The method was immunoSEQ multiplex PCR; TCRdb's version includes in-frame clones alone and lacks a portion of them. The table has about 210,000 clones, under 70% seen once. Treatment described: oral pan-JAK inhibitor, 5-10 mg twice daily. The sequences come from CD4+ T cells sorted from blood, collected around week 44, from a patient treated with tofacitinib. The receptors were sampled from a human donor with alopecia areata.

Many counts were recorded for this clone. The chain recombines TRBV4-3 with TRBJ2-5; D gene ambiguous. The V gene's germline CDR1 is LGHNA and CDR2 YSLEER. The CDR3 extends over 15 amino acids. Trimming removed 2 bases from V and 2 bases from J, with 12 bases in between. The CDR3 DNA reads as TGCGCCAGCAGCCAACACAGAGGTGCACAAGAGACCCAGTACTTC. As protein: CASSQHRGAQETQYF.

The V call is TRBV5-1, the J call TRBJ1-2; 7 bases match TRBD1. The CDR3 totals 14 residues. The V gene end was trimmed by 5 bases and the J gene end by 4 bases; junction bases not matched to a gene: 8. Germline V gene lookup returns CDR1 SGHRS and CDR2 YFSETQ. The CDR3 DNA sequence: TGCGCCAGCAGAAAAAACCGGGACAGCTATGGCTACACCTTC. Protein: CASRKNRDSYGYTF.

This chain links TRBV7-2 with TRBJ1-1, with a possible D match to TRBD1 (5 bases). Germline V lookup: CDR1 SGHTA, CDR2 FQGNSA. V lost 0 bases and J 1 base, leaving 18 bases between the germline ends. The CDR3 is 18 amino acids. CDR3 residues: CASSLAGHSSQGNTEAFF. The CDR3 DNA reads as TGTGCCAGCAGCTTAGCCGGGCATTCAAGCCAGGGGAACACTGAAGCTTTCTTT.

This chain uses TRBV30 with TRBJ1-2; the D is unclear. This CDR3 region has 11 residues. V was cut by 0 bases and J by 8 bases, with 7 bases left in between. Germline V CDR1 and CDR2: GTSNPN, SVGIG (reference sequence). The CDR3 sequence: CAWSVTWGYTF. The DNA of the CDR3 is TGTGCCTGGAGTGTTACTTGGGGCTACACCTTC.

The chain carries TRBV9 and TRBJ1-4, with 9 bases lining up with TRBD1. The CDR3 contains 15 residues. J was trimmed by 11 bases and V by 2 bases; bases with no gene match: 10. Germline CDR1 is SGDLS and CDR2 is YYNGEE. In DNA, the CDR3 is TGTGCCAGCAGCGTCCACAGGGGGCCGGACGATAAACTGTTTTTT. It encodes CASSVHRGPDDKLFF.

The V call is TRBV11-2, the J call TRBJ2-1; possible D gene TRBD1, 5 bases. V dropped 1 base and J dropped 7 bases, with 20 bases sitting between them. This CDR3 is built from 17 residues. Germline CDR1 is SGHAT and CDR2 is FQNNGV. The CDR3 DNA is TGTGCCAGCAGCTTAGGGAAGGGGTCGCGGATTGTGAATGAGCAGTTCTTC. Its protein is CASSLGKGSRIVNEQFF.

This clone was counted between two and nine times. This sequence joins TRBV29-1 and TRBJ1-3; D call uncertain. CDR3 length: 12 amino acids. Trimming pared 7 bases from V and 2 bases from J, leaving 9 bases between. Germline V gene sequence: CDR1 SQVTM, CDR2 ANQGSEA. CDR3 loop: CSGKEAGNTIYF. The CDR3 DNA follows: TGCAGCGGGAAAGAAGCTGGAAACACCATATATTTT.

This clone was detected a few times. The DNA of the CDR3 is TGCAGCGTCGACCTTCCAGGTGGAAACACCATATATTTT. This gives the protein CSVDLPGGNTIYF. The V call is TRBV29-1, the J call TRBJ1-3; the D is unclear. The CDR3 runs 13 residues. Looked up from germline, CDR1 is SQVTM and CDR2 is ANQGSEA. V was trimmed by 6 bases and J by 3 bases, leaving 12 bases between them.

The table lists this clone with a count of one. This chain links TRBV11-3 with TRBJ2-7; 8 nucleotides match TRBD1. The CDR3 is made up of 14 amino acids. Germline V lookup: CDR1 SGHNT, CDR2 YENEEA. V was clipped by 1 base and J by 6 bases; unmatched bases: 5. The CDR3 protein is CASSLGGTGIEQYF. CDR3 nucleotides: TGTGCCAGCAGCTTAGGGGGGACAGGTATCGAGCAGTACTTC.

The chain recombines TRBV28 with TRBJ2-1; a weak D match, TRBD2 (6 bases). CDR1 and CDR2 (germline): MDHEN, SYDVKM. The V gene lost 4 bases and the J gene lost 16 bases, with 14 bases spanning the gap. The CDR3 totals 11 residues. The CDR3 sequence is CASSSPGVPFF. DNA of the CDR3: TGTGCCAGCAGTTCCCCGGGGGTTCCTTTCTTC.

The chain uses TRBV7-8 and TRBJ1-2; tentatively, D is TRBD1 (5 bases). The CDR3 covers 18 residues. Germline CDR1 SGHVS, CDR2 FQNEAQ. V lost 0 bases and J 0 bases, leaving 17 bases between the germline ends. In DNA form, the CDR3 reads TGTGCCAGCAGCTTAGCTTTTATGGCAGGGACGACTAACTATGGCTACACCTTC. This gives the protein CASSLAFMAGTTNYGYTF.

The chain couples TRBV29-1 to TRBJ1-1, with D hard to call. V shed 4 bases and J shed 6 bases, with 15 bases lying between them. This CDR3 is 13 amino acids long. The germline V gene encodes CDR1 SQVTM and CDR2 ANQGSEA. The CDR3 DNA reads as TGCAGCGTTGTGAGACCGCTATCCCCTGAAGCTTTCTTT. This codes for CSVVRPLSPEAFF.

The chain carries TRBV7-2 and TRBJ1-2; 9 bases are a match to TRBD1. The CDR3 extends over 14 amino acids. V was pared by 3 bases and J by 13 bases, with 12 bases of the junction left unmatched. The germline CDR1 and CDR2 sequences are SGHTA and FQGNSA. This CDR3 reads CASSLGQGGGFLTF. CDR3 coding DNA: TGTGCCAGCAGCTTGGGACAGGGAGGAGGATTTCTCACCTTC.

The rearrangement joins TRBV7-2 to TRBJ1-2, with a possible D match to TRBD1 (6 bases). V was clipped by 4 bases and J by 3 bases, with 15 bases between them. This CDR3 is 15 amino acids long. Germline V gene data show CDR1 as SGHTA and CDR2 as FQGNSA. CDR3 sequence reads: CASSSYRGGHYGYTF. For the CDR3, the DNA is TGTGCCAGCAGCTCCTATAGGGGGGGCCACTATGGCTACACCTTC.

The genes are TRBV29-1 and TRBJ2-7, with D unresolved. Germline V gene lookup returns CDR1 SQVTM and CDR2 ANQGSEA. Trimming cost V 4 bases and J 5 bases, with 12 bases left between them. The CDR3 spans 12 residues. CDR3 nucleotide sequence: TGCAGCGTTGGGGCAGCTGAGCACGAGCAGTACTTC. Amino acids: CSVGAAEHEQYF.

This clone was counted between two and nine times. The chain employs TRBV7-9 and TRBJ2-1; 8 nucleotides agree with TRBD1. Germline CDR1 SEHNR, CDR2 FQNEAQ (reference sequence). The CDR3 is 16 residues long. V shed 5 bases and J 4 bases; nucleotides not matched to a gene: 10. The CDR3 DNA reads TGTGCCAGCAGCGGACAGGGTCAACTGCGTTACAATGAGCAGTTCTTC. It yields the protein CASSGQGQLRYNEQFF.

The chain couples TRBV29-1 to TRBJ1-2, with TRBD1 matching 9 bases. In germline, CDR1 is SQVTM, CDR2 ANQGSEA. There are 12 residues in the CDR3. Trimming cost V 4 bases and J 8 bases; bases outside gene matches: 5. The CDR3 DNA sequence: TGCAGCGTTGCCGCCGGGACAGGGGGCTACACCTTC. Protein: CSVAAGTGGYTF.

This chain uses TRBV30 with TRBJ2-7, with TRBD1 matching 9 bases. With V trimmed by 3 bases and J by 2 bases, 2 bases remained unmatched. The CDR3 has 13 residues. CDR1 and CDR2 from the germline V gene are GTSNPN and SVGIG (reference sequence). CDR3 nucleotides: TGTGCCTGGAGCCGGACAGGGGCCTACGAGCAGTACTTC. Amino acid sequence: CAWSRTGAYEQYF.

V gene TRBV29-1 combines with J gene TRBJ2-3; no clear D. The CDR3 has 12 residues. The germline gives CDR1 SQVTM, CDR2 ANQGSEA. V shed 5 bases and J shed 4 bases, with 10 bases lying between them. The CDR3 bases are TGCAGCGTTTTATCAGGTGCAGATACGCAGTATTTT. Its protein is CSVLSGADTQYF.

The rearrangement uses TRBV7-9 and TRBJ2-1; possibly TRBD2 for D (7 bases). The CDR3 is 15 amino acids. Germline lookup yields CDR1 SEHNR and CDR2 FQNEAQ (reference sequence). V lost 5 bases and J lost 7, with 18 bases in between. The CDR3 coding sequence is TGTGCCAGCAGCCTTACGGGGGGCGCGCGGAATGAGCAGTTCTTC. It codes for CASSLTGGARNEQFF. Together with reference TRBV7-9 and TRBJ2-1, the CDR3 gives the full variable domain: DTGVSQNPRHKITKRGQNVTFRCDPISEHNRLYWYRQTLGQGPEFLTYFQNEAQLEKSRLLSDRFSAERPKGSFSTLEIQRTEQGDSAMYLCASSLTGGARNEQFFGPGTRLTVL.

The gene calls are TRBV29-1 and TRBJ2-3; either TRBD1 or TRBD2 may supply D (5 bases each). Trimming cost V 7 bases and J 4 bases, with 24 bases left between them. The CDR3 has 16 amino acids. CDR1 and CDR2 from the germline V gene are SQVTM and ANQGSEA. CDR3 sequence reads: CSALTSRGRMSDTQYF. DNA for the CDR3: TGCAGCGCCCTAACTTCGAGGGGTAGGATGTCAGATACGCAGTATTTT.

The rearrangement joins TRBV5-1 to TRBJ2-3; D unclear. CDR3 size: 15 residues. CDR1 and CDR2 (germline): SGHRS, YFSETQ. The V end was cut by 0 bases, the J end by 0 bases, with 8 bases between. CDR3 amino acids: CASSLDPRSTDTQYF. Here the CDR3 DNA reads TGCGCCAGCAGCTTGGACCCACGCAGCACAGATACGCAGTATTTT.

CDR3 bases: TGCGCCAGCAGCCAAGAGCGATGGGGTGAGCAGTTCTTC. This codes for CASSQERWGEQFF. The chain has TRBV4-3 and TRBJ2-1; no firm D call. The length of the CDR3 is 13 residues. Germline assignment: CDR1 LGHNA and CDR2 YSLEER. V was clipped by 0 bases and J by 9 bases, with 9 bases between them.

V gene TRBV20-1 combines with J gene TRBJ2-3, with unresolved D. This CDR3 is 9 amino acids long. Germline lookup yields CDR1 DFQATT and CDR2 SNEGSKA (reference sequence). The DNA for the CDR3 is TGCAGGCCCGGGGATACGCAGTATTTT. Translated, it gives CRPGDTQYF.

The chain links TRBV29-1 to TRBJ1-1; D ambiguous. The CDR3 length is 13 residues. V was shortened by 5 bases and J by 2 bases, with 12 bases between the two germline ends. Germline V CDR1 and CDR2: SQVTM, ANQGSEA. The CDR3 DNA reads TGCAGCGTTTCCGTCTCGGACAACACTGAAGCTTTCTTT. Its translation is CSVSVSDNTEAFF.

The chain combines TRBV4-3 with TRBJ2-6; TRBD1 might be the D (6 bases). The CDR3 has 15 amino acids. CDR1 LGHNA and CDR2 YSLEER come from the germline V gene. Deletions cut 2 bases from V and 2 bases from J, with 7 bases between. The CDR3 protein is CASSQTGTGANVLTF. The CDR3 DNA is TGCGCCAGCAGCCAAACAGGGACTGGGGCCAACGTCCTGACTTTC.

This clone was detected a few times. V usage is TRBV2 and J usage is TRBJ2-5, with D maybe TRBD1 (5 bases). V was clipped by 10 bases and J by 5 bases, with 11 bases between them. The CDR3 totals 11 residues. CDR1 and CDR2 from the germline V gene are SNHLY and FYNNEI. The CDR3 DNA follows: TGTGCCACCCAGGGAAGTGAGACCCAGTACTTC. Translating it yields CATQGSETQYF.

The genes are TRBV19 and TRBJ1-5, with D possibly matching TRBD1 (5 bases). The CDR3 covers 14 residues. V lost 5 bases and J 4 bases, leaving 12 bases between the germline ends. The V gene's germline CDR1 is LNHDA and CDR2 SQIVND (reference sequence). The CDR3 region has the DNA TGTGCCAGTAGTCAAAGACAGCTAAATCAGCCCCAGCATTTT. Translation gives CASSQRQLNQPQHF. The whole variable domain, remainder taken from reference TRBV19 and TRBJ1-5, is DGGITQSPKYLFRKEGQNVTLSCEQNLNHDAMYWYRQDPGQGLRLIYYSQIVNDFQKGDIAEGYSVSREKKESFPLTVTSAQKNPTAFYLCASSQRQLNQPQHFGDGTRLSIL.

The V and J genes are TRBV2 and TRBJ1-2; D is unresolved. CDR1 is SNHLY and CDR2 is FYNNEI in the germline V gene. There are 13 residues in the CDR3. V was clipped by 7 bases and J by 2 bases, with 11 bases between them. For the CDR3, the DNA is TGTGCCAGCATGATCGGGCAGAACTATGGCTACACCTTC. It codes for CASMIGQNYGYTF.

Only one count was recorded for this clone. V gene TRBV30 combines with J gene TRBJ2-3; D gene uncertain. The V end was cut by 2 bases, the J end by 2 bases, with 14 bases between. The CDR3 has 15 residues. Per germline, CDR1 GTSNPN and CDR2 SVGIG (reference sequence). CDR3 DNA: TGTGCCTGGAGTAAGTTCGCCGATTACACAGATACGCAGTATTTT. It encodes CAWSKFADYTDTQYF.

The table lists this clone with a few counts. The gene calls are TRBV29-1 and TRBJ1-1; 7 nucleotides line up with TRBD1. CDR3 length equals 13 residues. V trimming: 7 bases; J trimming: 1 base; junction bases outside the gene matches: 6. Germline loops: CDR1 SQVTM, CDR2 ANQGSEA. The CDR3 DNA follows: TGCAGCGCCTTACAGGGGACGAACACTGAAGCTTTCTTT. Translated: CSALQGTNTEAFF.